A selection of T cell receptor beta chains follows, all from one sample in a study of T cell responses to AZD1222 COVID-19 vaccine. TCRdb's table, derived via immunoSEQ multiplex PCR, lists solely in-frame clones and lacks some. The repertoire holds some 160,000 clones, approximately 93% seen once, with approximately 1% in the top ten. The source material was peripheral blood, sampled on day 0 of AZD1222 vaccination. Receptors originate from an adult in good health. Each CDR3 is given with its conserved first and last residue. D genes are given only for firm matches. Where a row states a size, it is once, few, many or the class of an expanded clone; other rows omit it.

NA	NA	TRBJ1-2	TRBV27	TGTGCCAGCAGAAATCATAGAGGGCCTGCGGGGGGCTACACCTTC	CASRNHRGPAGGYTF
NA	NA	TRBJ1-3	TRBV30	TGTGCCTGGAGAGCAGTCTCTGGAAACACCATATATTTT	CAWRAVSGNTIYF
NA	NA	TRBJ1-4	TRBV19	TGTGCTACTAGCCGAGCAACTAATGAAAAACTGTTTTTT	CATSRATNEKLFF
NA	NA	TRBJ2-7	TRBV7-9	TGTGCCAGCAGCCAAACAGGTGAACAAGCCTACGAGCAGTACTTC	CASSQTGEQAYEQYF
NA	NA	TRBJ1-1	TRBV12-5	TGTGCTAGTGGTTTGGCACCCCCAGGTTTCACCCCACTGAACACTGAAGCTTTCTTT	CASGLAPPGFTPLNTEAFF
NA	TRBD1	TRBJ1-1	TRBV19	TGTGCCAGTAGGGACAGGGGGACCACTGAAGCTTTCTTT	CASRDRGTTEAFF
NA	NA	TRBJ2-3	TRBV18	TGTGCCAGCTCACCACGGCAGGGCGGCACAGATACGCAGTATTTT	CASSPRQGGTDTQYF
NA	NA	TRBJ2-1	TRBV6-4	TGTGCCAGCAGTGAGAATTTTATGGAGGACAGTTACAATGAGCAGTTCTTC	CASSENFMEDSYNEQFF
once	NA	TRBJ1-6	TRBV3-1/TRBV3-2	TGTGCCAGCAGTCAAAAGTTCAGCTCCTATAATTCACCCCTCCACTTT	CASSQKFSSYNSPLHF
NA	NA	TRBJ1-6	TRBV5-6	TGTGCCAGCAGCTTGTTCCAGACCGGGAGGTCACCCCTCCACTTT	CASSLFQTGRSPLHF
once	NA	TRBJ1-5	TRBV2	TGTGCCAGCAGTGAAATGTATAGCAATCAGCCCCAGCATTTT	CASSEMYSNQPQHF
once	NA	TRBJ2-7	TRBV2	TGTGCCAGCAGTGAAAGATACTCCTACGAGCAGTACTTC	CASSERYSYEQYF
NA	NA	TRBJ1-3	TRBV28	TGTGCCAGCAGTTTAGGCCCTGGAAACACCATATATTTT	CASSLGPGNTIYF
NA	NA	TRBJ2-3	TRBV15	TGTGCCACCAGCAGAGGACGGTTCGGGAGTGGTACAGATACGCAGTATTTT	CATSRGRFGSGTDTQYF
NA	TRBD1	TRBJ1-5	TRBV6-5	TGTGCCAGCAGTTTGGGACAGAATCAGCCCCAGCATTTT	CASSLGQNQPQHF
NA	TRBD1	TRBJ2-2	TRBV28	TGTGCCAGCAGTTCCCCGGGGACAGGGGTCCCCGGGGAGCTGTTTTTT	CASSSPGTGVPGELFF
NA	NA	TRBJ1-3	TRBV7-9	TGTGCCAGCAGCTTATCCTCTGGAAACACCATATATTTT	CASSLSSGNTIYF
NA	TRBD1	TRBJ1-3	TRBV19	TGTGCCAGTACCCCGGACAGGTCCTACTCTGGAAACACCATATATTTT	CASTPDRSYSGNTIYF
NA	TRBD1	TRBJ2-7	TRBV10-3	TGTGCCATCGGGGGACAGACCTACGAGCAGTACTTC	CAIGGQTYEQYF
NA	NA	TRBJ1-5	TRBV4-1	TGCGCCAGCAGCCAACCCAGGGAAAGCAATCAGCCCCAGCATTTT	CASSQPRESNQPQHF
once	TRBD2	TRBJ2-7	TRBV6-5	TGTGCCAGCAGCCGACTAGCGGACGCCACCTACGAGCAGTACTTC	CASSRLADATYEQYF
NA	NA	TRBJ2-7	TRBV21-1	TGTGCCAGCAGTTACAGGGGGGACTACGAGCAGTACTTC	CASSYRGDYEQYF
NA	NA	TRBJ1-1	TRBV5-4	TGTGCCAGCAGCCCGGGGTCGGGAAGGGACACTGAAGCTTTCTTT	CASSPGSGRDTEAFF
NA	NA	TRBJ2-5	TRBV4-1	TGCGCCAGCAGTGTAAAGACAGGTTACCAAGAGACCCAGTACTTC	CASSVKTGYQETQYF
NA	NA	TRBJ2-7	TRBV5-6	TGTGCCAGCAGCCAAGACAGGGACTTCTACGAGCAGTACTTC	CASSQDRDFYEQYF
NA	NA	TRBJ2-1	TRBV19	TGTGCCAGTAGTTTGGGACTCGACTACAATGAGCAGTTCTTC	CASSLGLDYNEQFF
once	TRBD2	TRBJ2-7	TRBV5-1	TGCGCCAGCAGCTTGGGACTAGCGGGGTACTTCGAGCAGTACTTC	CASSLGLAGYFEQYF
NA	TRBD1	TRBJ1-6	TRBV28	TGTGCCAGCAGTTCAGGGACAGGGGTGGTCACTAATTCACCCCTCCACTTT	CASSSGTGVVTNSPLHF
NA	NA	TRBJ1-2	TRBV19	TGTGCCTCTCGCCCCAGGGTGCAGTATGGCTACACCTTC	CASRPRVQYGYTF
NA	TRBD2	TRBJ2-3	TRBV12-3/TRBV12-4	TGTGCCAGCAGGCACCCTAGCGGGGACACGCAGTATTTT	CASRHPSGDTQYF
NA	NA	TRBJ1-5	TRBV4-1	TGCGCCAGCAGCCTCTTGGGGGGCCATCAGCCCCAGCATTTT	CASSLLGGHQPQHF
NA	NA	TRBJ1-6	TRBV13	TGTGCCAGCAGCTTAGGTTCACCCCTCCACTTT	CASSLGSPLHF
NA	NA	TRBJ1-1	TRBV4-2	TGTGCCAGCAGCCAAGATCCCACCTGGAACACTGAAGCTTTCTTT	CASSQDPTWNTEAFF
NA	TRBD2	TRBJ2-3	TRBV27	TGTGCCAGCAGTTTATCTGGGGGGGGAACAGATACGCAGTATTTT	CASSLSGGGTDTQYF
NA	NA	TRBJ1-1	TRBV5-1	TGCGCCAGCAGCAGGAAGGGGCCGGACACTGAAGCTTTCTTT	CASSRKGPDTEAFF
NA	TRBD2	TRBJ2-5	TRBV12-5	TGTGCTAGTGGCCCCGGTTGGGGGGGGACCCAGTACTTC	CASGPGWGGTQYF
NA	TRBD1	TRBJ1-3	TRBV6-1	TGTGCCAGCAGTCCAGAGACAGGGCCTGGAAACACCATATATTTT	CASSPETGPGNTIYF
NA	TRBD1	TRBJ1-2	TRBV5-4	TGTGCCAGCAGCTTGTTGGAGGGGGCGATCTATGGCTACACCTTC	CASSLLEGAIYGYTF
NA	TRBD1	TRBJ1-2	TRBV24-1	TGTGCCACCAGTGCCTCGACCGGGACAGGGGCGTCCAACTATGGCTACACCTTC	CATSASTGTGASNYGYTF
NA	TRBD1	TRBJ2-7	TRBV27	TGTGCCAGCAGTCCGGACAGGGGAACCTACGAGCAGTACTTC	CASSPDRGTYEQYF
NA	TRBD1	TRBJ1-3	TRBV7-8	TGTGCCAGCAGCTTATTCGTCAGGGCAGGGGGCTCTGGAAACACCATATATTTT	CASSLFVRAGGSGNTIYF
NA	NA	TRBJ2-7	TRBV5-1	TGCGCCAGCAGCTTACGGGGTACCAGCTACGAGCAGTACTTC	CASSLRGTSYEQYF
NA	TRBD1	TRBJ2-3	TRBV7-2	TGTGCCAGCAGCCTTACCCCCCAGGGGGCCGTTACGCAGTATTTT	CASSLTPQGAVTQYF
once	NA	TRBJ1-1	TRBV3-1/TRBV3-2	TGTGCCAGCAGCCAAGACAGGGGAAACACTGAAGCTTTCTTT	CASSQDRGNTEAFF
NA	TRBD1	TRBJ1-6	TRBV28	TGTGCCAGCAGTCGCCTGGACAGGAAGAATTCACCCCTCCACTTT	CASSRLDRKNSPLHF
NA	TRBD2	TRBJ2-3	TRBV27	TGTGCCAGCAGTATAAGCGGGGGGATAGGTACGCAGTATTTT	CASSISGGIGTQYF
NA	NA	TRBJ1-2	TRBV9	TGTGCCAGCAGTCCTGAGCCCGGGGGTGGGGACTATGGCTACACCTTC	CASSPEPGGGDYGYTF
NA	TRBD1	TRBJ2-3	TRBV10-3	TGTGCCATCAGCCCCACAGGGGGCCGGTCCGACACAGATACGCAGTATTTT	CAISPTGGRSDTDTQYF
once	TRBD1	TRBJ1-1	TRBV4-1	TGCGCCAGCAGCCAAGAACCACAGGGGGCTGGTAGTTCCAACACTGAAGCTTTCTTT	CASSQEPQGAGSSNTEAFF
NA	TRBD2	TRBJ2-1	TRBV9	TGTGCCAGCAGCGCCGGCGGGGGATCCTACAATGAGCAGTTCTTC	CASSAGGGSYNEQFF